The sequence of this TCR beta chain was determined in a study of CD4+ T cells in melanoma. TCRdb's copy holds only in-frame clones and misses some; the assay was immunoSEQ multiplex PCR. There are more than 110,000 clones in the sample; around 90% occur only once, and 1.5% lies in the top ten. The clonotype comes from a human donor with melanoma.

CDR3 loop: CASRQEDRTNYGYTF. As DNA, the CDR3 is TGCGCCAGCAGACAAGAGGACAGGACTAACTATGGCTACACCTTC. The rearrangement uses TRBV5-1 and TRBJ1-2; 7 nucleotides align to TRBD1. The germline CDR1 and CDR2 sequences are SGHRS and YFSETQ. The trim removed 5 bases at V and 0 bases at J, leaving 7 bases unmatched. The CDR3 runs 15 residues.